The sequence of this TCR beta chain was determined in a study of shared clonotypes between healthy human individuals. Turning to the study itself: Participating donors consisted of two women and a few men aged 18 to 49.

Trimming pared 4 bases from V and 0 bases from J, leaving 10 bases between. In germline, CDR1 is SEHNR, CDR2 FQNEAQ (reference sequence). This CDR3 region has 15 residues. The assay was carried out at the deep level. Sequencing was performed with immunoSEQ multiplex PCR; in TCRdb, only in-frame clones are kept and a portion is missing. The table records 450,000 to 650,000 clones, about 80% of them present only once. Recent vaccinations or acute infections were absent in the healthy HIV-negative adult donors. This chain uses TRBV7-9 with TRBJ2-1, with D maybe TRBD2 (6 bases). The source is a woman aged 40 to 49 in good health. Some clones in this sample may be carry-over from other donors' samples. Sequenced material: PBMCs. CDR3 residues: CASSSRGGSYNEQFF. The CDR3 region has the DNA TGTGCCAGCAGCTCCCGGGGAGGCTCCTACAATGAGCAGTTCTTC. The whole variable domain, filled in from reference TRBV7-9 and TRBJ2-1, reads DTGVSQNPRHKITKRGQNVTFRCDPISEHNRLYWYRQTLGQGPEFLTYFQNEAQLEKSRLLSDRFSAERPKGSFSTLEIQRTEQGDSAMYLCASSSRGGSYNEQFFGPGTRLTVL.